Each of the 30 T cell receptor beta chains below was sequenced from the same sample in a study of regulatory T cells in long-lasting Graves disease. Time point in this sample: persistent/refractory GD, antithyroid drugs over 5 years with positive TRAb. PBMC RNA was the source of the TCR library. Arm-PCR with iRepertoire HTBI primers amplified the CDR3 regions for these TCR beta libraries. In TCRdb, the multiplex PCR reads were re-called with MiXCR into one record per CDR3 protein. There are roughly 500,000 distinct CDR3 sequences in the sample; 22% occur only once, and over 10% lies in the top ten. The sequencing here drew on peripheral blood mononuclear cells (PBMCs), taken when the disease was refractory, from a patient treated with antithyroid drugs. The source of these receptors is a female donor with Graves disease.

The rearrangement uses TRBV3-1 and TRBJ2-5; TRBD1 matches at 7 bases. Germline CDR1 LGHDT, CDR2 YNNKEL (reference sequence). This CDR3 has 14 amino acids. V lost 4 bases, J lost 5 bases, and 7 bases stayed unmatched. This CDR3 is CASSRGTAGETQYF. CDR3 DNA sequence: TGTGCCAGCAGCCGGGGGACAGCCGGGGAGACCCAGTACTTC.

CDR3 in amino acids: CASSQGGLPQHF. DNA of the CDR3: TGTGCCAGCAGCCAAGGGGGGCTGCCCCAGCATTTT. The chain carries TRBV6-1 and TRBJ1-5; D is possibly TRBD1 (6 bases). The V end lost 6 bases, the J end lost 9 bases, and 12 bases lay between the germline ends. CDR1 is MNHNS, CDR2 SASEGT, per germline. The CDR3 contains 12 residues.

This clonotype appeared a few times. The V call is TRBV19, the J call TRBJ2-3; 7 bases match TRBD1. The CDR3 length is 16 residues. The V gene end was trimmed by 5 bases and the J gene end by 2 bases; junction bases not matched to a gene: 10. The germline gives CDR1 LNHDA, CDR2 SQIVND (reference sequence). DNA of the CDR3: TGTGCCAGTAGTTCCCCCGGGACAGACTACACAGATACGCAGTATTTT. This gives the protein CASSSPGTDYTDTQYF.

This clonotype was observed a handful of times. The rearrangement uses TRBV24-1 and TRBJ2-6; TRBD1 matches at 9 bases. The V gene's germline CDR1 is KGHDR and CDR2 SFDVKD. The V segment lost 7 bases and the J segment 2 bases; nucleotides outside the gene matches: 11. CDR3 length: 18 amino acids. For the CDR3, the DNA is TGTGCCACCAGCCCGGACAGGGGCCCCGGGGCTGGGGCCAACGTCCTGACTTTC. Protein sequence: CATSPDRGPGAGANVLTF.

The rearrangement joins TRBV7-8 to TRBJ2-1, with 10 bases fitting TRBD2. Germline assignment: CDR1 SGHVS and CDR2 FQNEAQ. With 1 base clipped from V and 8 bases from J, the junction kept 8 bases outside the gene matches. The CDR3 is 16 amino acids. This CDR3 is CASSLGPAGGVDEQFF. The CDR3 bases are TGTGCCAGCAGCTTAGGTCCAGCGGGAGGGGTCGATGAGCAGTTCTTC.

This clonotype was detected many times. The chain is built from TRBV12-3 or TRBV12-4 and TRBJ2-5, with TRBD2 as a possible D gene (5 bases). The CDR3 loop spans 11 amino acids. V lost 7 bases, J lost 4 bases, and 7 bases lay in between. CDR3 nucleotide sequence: TGTGCCAGCACAGGAGGAGAGACCCAGTACTTC. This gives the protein CASTGGETQYF.

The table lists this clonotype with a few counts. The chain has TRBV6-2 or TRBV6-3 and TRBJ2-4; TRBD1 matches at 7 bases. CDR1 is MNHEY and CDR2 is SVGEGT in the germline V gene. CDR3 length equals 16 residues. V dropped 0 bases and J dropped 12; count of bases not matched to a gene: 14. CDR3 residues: CASSYSLGGPSGGQYF. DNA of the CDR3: TGTGCCAGCAGTTACTCTCTAGGCGGGCCCTCAGGGGGTCAGTACTTC.

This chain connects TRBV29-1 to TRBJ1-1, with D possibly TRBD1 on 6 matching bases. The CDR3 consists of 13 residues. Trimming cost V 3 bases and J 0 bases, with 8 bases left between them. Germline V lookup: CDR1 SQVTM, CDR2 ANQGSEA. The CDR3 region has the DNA TGCAGCGTTGAGGGGGCCCTGAACACTGAAGCTTTCTTT. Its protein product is CSVEGALNTEAFF.

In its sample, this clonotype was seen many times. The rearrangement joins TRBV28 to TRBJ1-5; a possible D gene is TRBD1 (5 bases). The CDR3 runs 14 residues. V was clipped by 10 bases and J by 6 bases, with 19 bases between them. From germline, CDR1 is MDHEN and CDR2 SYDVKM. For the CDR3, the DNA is TGTGCCACCGGTGGGGGGTGGCAAAGTCAGCCCCAGCATTTT. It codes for CATGGGWQSQPQHF.

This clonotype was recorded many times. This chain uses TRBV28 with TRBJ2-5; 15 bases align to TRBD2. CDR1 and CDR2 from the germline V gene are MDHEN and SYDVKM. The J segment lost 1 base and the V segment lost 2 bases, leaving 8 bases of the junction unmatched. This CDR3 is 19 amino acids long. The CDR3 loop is CASSLETGTSGGSQETQYF. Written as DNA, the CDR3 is TGTGCCAGCAGTTTAGAGACCGGGACTAGCGGGGGGAGCCAAGAGACCCAGTACTTC.

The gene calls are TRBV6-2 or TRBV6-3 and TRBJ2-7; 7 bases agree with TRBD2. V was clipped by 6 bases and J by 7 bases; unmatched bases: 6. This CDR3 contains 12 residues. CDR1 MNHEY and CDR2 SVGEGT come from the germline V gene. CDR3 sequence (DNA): TGTGCCAGCAGGCGTTTAGCGGGTGAGCAGTACTTC. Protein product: CASRRLAGEQYF.

CDR3 nucleotide sequence: TGTGCCAGCAGCTTAGGGTCCAGGGTGAACGAGCAGTACTTC. It encodes CASSLGSRVNEQYF. J is TRBJ2-7 and V is TRBV27; D is possibly TRBD1 (5 bases). There are 14 residues in the CDR3. V was trimmed by 6 bases and J by 5 bases, leaving 17 bases between them. Looked up from germline, CDR1 is MNHEY and CDR2 is SMNVEV (reference sequence).

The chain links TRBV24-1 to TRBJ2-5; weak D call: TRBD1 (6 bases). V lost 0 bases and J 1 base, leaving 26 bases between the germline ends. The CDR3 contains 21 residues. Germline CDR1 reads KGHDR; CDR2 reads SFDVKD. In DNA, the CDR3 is TGTGCCACCAGTGATTTGGCCAAGGGGGAGCTTTCAGGCGCGACCCAAGAGACCCAGTACTTC. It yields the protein CATSDLAKGELSGATQETQYF.

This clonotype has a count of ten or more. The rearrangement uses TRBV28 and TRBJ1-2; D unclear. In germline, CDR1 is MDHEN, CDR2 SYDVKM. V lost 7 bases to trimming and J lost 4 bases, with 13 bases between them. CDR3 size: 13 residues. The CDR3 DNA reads TGTGCCAGCATTACACCCAGTGGCTATGGCTACACCTTC. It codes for CASITPSGYGYTF.

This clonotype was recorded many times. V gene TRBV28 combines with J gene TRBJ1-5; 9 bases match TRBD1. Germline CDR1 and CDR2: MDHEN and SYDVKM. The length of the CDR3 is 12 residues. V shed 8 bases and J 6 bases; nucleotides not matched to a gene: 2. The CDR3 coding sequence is TGTGCCAGCCGGACAGGGGTTCAGCCCCAGCATTTT. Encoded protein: CASRTGVQPQHF.

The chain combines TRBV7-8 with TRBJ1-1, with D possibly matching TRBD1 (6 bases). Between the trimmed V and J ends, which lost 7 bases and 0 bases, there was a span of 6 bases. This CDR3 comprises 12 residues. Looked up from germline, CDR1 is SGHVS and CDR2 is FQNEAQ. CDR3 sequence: CASNRVNTEAFF. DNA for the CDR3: TGTGCCAGCAACAGGGTGAACACTGAAGCTTTCTTT. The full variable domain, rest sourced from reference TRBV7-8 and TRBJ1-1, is GAGVSQSPRYKVAKRGQDVALRCDPISGHVSLFWYQQALGQGPEFLTYFQNEAQLDKSGLPSDRFFAERPEGSVSTLKIQRTQQEDSAVYLCASNRVNTEAFFGQGTRLTVV.

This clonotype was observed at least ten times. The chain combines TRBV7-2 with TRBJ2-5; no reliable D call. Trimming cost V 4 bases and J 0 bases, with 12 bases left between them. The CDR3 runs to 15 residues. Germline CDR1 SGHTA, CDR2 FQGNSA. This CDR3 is CASSSTTWYQETQYF. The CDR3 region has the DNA TGTGCCAGCAGCTCGACGACATGGTACCAAGAGACCCAGTACTTC. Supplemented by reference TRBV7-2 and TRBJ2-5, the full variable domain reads GAGVSQSPSNKVTEKGKDVELRCDPISGHTALYWYRQSLGQGLEFLIYFQGNSAPDKSGLPSDRFSAERTGGSVSTLTIQRTQQEDSAVYLCASSSTTWYQETQYFGPGTRLLVL.

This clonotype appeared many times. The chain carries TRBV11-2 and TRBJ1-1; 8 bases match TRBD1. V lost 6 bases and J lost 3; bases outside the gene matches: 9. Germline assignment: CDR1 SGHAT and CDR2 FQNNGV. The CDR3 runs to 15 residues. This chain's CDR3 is CASSHAQGAHTEAFF. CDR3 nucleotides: TGTGCCAGCAGTCATGCCCAGGGGGCCCACACTGAAGCTTTCTTT.

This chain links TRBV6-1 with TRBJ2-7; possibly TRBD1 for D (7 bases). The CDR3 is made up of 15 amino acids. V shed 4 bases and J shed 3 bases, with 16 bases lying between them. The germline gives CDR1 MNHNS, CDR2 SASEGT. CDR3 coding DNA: TGTGCCAGCAGTGCGCTGGCAGGGGGGTTCTACGAGCAGTACTTC. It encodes CASSALAGGFYEQYF.

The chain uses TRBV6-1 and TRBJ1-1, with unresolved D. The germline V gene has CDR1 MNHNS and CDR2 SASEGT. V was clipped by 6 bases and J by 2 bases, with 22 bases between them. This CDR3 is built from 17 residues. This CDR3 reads CASSPLHTRGLNTEAFF. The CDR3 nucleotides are TGTGCCAGCAGCCCCCTCCACACCCGCGGCCTCAACACTGAAGCTTTCTTT.

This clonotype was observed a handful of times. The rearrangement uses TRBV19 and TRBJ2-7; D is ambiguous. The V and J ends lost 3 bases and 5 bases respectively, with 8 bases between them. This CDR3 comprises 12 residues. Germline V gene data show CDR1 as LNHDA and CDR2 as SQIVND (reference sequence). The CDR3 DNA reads TGTGCCAGTAGTATGGGTGGCAACGAGCAGTACTTC. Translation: CASSMGGNEQYF.

CDR3 bases: TGTGCCACCAGTGATTTGAACAGGGATCAGCCCCAGCATTTT. It is translated as CATSDLNRDQPQHF. The gene calls are TRBV24-1 and TRBJ1-5, with TRBD1 as a possible D gene (6 bases). Germline values: CDR1 KGHDR, CDR2 SFDVKD. CDR3 length: 14 amino acids. V shed 0 bases and J shed 5 bases, with 7 bases lying between them.

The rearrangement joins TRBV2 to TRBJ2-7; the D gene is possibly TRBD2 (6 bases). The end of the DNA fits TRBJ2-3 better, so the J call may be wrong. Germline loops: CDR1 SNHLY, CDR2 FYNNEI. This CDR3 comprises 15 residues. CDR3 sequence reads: CASSLDPGGPDTQYF. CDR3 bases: TGTGCCAGCAGCTTAGATCCCGGGGGTCCAGATACGCAGTATTTT.

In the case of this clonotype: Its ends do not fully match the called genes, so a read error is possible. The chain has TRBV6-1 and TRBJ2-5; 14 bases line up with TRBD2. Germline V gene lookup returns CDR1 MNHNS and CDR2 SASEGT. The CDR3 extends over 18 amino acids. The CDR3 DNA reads TGTGCCGGCAGTACGGCAACGGGACTAGCGGGAGTGAGAGAGACCCAGTACTTC. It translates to CAGSTATGLAGVRETQYF.

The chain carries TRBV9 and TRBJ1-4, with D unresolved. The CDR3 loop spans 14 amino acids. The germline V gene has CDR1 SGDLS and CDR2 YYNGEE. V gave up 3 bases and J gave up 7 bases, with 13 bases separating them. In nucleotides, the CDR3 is TGTGCCAGCAGCGCTAGTGGGCGAAGTGAAAAACTGTTTTTT. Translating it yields CASSASGRSEKLFF. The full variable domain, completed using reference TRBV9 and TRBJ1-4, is DSGVTQTPKHLITATGQRVTLRCSPRSGDLSVYWYQQSLDQGLQFLIQYYNGEERAKGNILERFSAQQFPDLHSELNLSSLELGDSALYFCASSASGRSEKLFFGSGTQLSVL.

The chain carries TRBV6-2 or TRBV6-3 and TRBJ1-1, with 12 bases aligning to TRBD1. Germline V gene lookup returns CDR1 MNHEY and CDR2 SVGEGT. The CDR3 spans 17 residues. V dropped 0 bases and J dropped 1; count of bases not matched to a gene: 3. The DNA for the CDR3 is TGTGCCAGCAGTTACTCGGGACAGGGGGCAAGGAACACTGAAGCTTTCTTT. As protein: CASSYSGQGARNTEAFF.

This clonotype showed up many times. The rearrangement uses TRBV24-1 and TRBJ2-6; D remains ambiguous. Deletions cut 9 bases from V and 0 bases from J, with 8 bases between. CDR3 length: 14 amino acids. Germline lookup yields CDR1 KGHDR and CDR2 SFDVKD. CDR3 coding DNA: TGTGCCACCGGCACTCACTCTGGGGCCAACGTCCTGACTTTC. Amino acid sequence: CATGTHSGANVLTF.

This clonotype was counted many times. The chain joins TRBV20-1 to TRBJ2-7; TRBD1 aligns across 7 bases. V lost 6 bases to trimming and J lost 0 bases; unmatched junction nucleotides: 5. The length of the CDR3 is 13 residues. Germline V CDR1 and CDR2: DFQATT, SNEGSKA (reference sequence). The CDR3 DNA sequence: TGCAGTGCGGACAGGACGACCTCCTACGAGCAGTACTTC. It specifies CSADRTTSYEQYF.

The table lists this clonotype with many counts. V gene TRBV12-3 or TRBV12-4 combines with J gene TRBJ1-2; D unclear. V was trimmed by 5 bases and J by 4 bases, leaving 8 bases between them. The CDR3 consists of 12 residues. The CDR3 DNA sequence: TGTGCCAGCAGTCCCGGGATCTATGGCTACACCTTC. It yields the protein CASSPGIYGYTF.

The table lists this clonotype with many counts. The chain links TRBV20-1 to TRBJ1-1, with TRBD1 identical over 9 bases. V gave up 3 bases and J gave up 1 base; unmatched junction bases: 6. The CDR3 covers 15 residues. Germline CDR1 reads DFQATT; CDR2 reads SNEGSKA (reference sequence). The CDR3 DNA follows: TGCAGTGCTAGTTACAGGGGGCTCTGGAACACTGAAGCTTTCTTT. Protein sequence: CSASYRGLWNTEAFF.